A selection of T cell receptor beta chains follows, all from one sample in a study of blood T cell repertoires in COVID-19. Measured with immunoSEQ multiplex PCR; TCRdb has only the in-frame clones, and not every one. Found here are 210,000 or so clones, roughly 87% of them singletons; the top ten hold approximately 11%. Sequenced: PBMCs or T cells enriched from blood (not recorded which). These receptors were obtained from a man aged 25 to 40 who had recovered from COVID-19. The CDR3 runs from the conserved cysteine through the conserved F or W. The D gene is left open where the match is weak. Some rows mark clone size as missing; the rest say once, few, many or name a class of expanded clone.

D | size | J | V | DNA | CDR3
TRBD1 | NA | TRBJ1-5 | TRBV2 | TGTGCCAGCAGAGGACAGGGTATTATCAATCAGCCCCAGCATTTT | CASRGQGIINQPQHF
NA | NA | TRBJ1-2 | TRBV20-1 | TGCAGTGCCACAGGGCCCTATGGCTACACCTTC | CSATGPYGYTF
NA | NA | TRBJ2-7 | TRBV30 | TGTGCCTGGAGTGTAAAAGGGGTCTCCGAGCAGTACTTC | CAWSVKGVSEQYF
NA | NA | TRBJ1-1 | TRBV9 | TGTGCCAGCAGCGTTGGACAGTTCATGAACACTGAAGCTTTCTTT | CASSVGQFMNTEAFF
NA | NA | TRBJ1-1 | TRBV7-9 | TGTGCCACCAGAGGACACCTAATGAACACTGAAGCTTTCTTT | CATRGHLMNTEAFF
TRBD1 | NA | TRBJ1-2 | TRBV19 | TGTGCCAGGACTCCGGGACAGAACTATGGCTACACCTTC | CARTPGQNYGYTF
TRBD1 | NA | TRBJ2-3 | TRBV2 | TGTGCCAGCCTCAAACTGGACAGGGGGCGCGCAGATACGCAGTATTTT | CASLKLDRGRADTQYF
NA | once | TRBJ1-6 | TRBV30 | TGTGCCTGGAGTGTACAGGCTAATAATTCACCCCTCCACTTT | CAWSVQANNSPLHF
TRBD2 | once | TRBJ2-3 | TRBV10-3 | TGTGCCATCAGTCGGGGGGGAGACACAGATACGCAGTATTTT | CAISRGGDTDTQYF
NA | NA | TRBJ2-1 | TRBV19 | TGTGCCACCCAGGACAGTTACTCCTACAATGAGCAGTTCTTC | CATQDSYSYNEQFF
TRBD2 | NA | TRBJ2-3 | TRBV10-3 | TGTGCCATCAGTGGTTTGGAGAGCGGGGGGGCCGTAGATACGCAGTATTTT | CAISGLESGGAVDTQYF
NA | NA | TRBJ2-4 | TRBV30 | TGTGCCTGGAAACGGGACAAAAACATTCAGTACTTC | CAWKRDKNIQYF
NA | NA | TRBJ1-4 | TRBV28 | TGTGCCAGCATTCCCGGAGGCAGGACTAATGAAAAACTGTTTTTT | CASIPGGRTNEKLFF
NA | NA | TRBJ2-5 | TRBV4-1 | TGCGCCAGCAGCCAAGGTATAGCGGAGGTGGAGACCCAGTACTTC | CASSQGIAEVETQYF
NA | NA | TRBJ1-1 | TRBV10-3 | TGTGCCATCAGTGTCGGACAGAATTTACTGAACACTGAAGCTTTCTTT | CAISVGQNLLNTEAFF
NA | NA | TRBJ2-3 | TRBV6-5 | TGTGCCAGCGGGAGGCAGGTTAGCACAGATACGCAGTATTTT | CASGRQVSTDTQYF
NA | NA | TRBJ1-2 | TRBV6-5 | TGTGCCAGCAGATTTCGGGATCCATATGGCTACACCTTC | CASRFRDPYGYTF
NA | NA | TRBJ2-5 | TRBV2 | TGTGCCAGCAGTGCTCAAGGGGTAGCTCCCGAGACCCAGTACTTC | CASSAQGVAPETQYF
TRBD1 | few | TRBJ2-1 | TRBV3-1/TRBV3-2 | TGTGCCAGCAGGACAGGGGACAATGAGCAGTTCTTC | CASRTGDNEQFF
TRBD1 | NA | TRBJ2-7 | TRBV28 | TGTGCCAGCAGTTTGGCAACAGGGGGCGACTACGAGCAGTACTTC | CASSLATGGDYEQYF
TRBD1 | NA | TRBJ1-2 | TRBV7-9 | TGTGCCAGCAGCTTAGAGAAGACAGGGTTCTATGGCTACACCTTC | CASSLEKTGFYGYTF
TRBD1 | NA | TRBJ1-1 | TRBV10-3 | TGTGCCATCACTGACAGGGCAAGGGAAAACACTGAAGCTTTCTTT | CAITDRARENTEAFF
TRBD1 | NA | TRBJ1-4 | TRBV19 | TGTGCCAGTAGTCCCACCGGGACAGCCAATGAAAAACTGTTTTTT | CASSPTGTANEKLFF
TRBD1 | NA | TRBJ1-2 | TRBV29-1 | TGCAGCGTTGACGGGGACAGCCTTAACTATGGCTACACCTTC | CSVDGDSLNYGYTF
NA | NA | TRBJ1-5 | TRBV27 | TGTGCCAGCAGTTTATCTACCAGGCTTAGCAATCAGCCCCAGCATTTT | CASSLSTRLSNQPQHF
TRBD2 | few | TRBJ2-2 | TRBV4-1 | TGCGCCAGCAGCCAAGGGTCTAGCGGGAACACCGGGGAGCTGTTTTTT | CASSQGSSGNTGELFF
TRBD1 | NA | TRBJ2-7 | TRBV28 | TGTGCCAGCATCTCTGGCCAGGGGGCTTACGAGCAGTACTTC | CASISGQGAYEQYF
TRBD1 | few | TRBJ1-5 | TRBV27 | TGTGCCAGCAGTTTATCGGGGGACAGGGGATTTTATCAGCCCCAGCATTTT | CASSLSGDRGFYQPQHF
NA | NA | TRBJ2-7 | TRBV28 | TGTGCCAGCAGAACGAGCGGGGGGGACAGGGACGAGCAGTACTTC | CASRTSGGDRDEQYF
NA | NA | TRBJ2-7 | TRBV9 | TGTGCCAGCAGCGCGACTCAGATCGCTGAGGGGCAGTACTTC | CASSATQIAEGQYF
NA | once | TRBJ1-3 | TRBV11-2 | TGTGCCAGCAGCTTAGTACAGGGTGGAAACACCATATATTTT | CASSLVQGGNTIYF
TRBD1 | NA | TRBJ2-7 | TRBV14 | TGTGCCAGCAGCTTTTGGGGACAGATAGAGCAGTACTTC | CASSFWGQIEQYF
TRBD1 | few | TRBJ1-5 | TRBV19 | TGTGCCAGTAGTAGTGACAGGGGATTTTTTCAGCCCCAGCATTTT | CASSSDRGFFQPQHF
TRBD2 | NA | TRBJ2-3 | TRBV29-1 | TGCAGCGTTGCCGGGGGGGGTATGACAGATACGCAGTATTTT | CSVAGGGMTDTQYF
TRBD1 | once | TRBJ2-7 | TRBV3-1/TRBV3-2 | TGTGCCAGCAGCCGACAGGGCTCCCCCTACGAGCAGTACTTC | CASSRQGSPYEQYF
TRBD2 | NA | TRBJ2-2 | TRBV6-6 | TGTGCCACCCAGCGGGGGGGAAGTGGCGGGGAGCTGTTTTTT | CATQRGGSGGELFF
NA | NA | TRBJ2-7 | TRBV30 | TGTGCCTGGAGTCCAGGGTACACCTACGAGCAGTACTTC | CAWSPGYTYEQYF
NA | NA | TRBJ2-7 | TRBV18 | TGTGCCAGCTCACCGGGAGGACCTGGGGCCTACGAGCAGTACTTC | CASSPGGPGAYEQYF
NA | NA | TRBJ1-5 | TRBV28 | TGTGCCAGCAGTTCGAGGCAGCCCCAGCATTTT | CASSSRQPQHF
TRBD1 | few | TRBJ1-1 | TRBV7-6 | TGTGCCAGCAGCTTAGAAACAGGGGCGAGAGCTTTCTTT | CASSLETGARAFF
TRBD1 | once | TRBJ1-5 | TRBV3-1/TRBV3-2 | TGTGCCAGCAGCTCGTCAGACAGGGGGCTAGGTCAGCCCCAGCATTTT | CASSSSDRGLGQPQHF
NA | NA | TRBJ2-1 | TRBV7-9 | TGTGCCAGCAGCAGGCGACTAGAATCCTACAATGAGCAGTTCTTC | CASSRRLESYNEQFF
NA | NA | TRBJ2-7 | TRBV5-4 | TGTGCCAGCAGCTTTGCAGGATCCTACGAGCAGTACTTC | CASSFAGSYEQYF
NA | NA | TRBJ1-4 | TRBV27 | TGTGCCAGCAGTCGGACGGAGGGTAATGAAAAACTGTTTTTT | CASSRTEGNEKLFF
NA | NA | TRBJ2-7 | TRBV3-1/TRBV3-2 | TGTGCCAGCAGCCTCCGGGGGAACTACGAGCAGTACTTC | CASSLRGNYEQYF
NA | once | TRBJ1-4 | TRBV30 | TGTGCCTGGAGCCCCTTCGATTCCGTAGTGCAAAAACTGTTTTTT | CAWSPFDSVVQKLFF
TRBD1 | NA | TRBJ1-3 | TRBV18 | TGTGCCAGTACAGGGGGCGACGGAAACACCATATATTTT | CASTGGDGNTIYF
TRBD2 | NA | TRBJ2-7 | TRBV5-6 | TGTGCCAGCAGCCCCCGACTAGCGGGGGATGTGAAGCAGTACTTC | CASSPRLAGDVKQYF
TRBD1 | NA | TRBJ1-2 | TRBV12-3/TRBV12-4 | TGTGCCAGCAGTCGGGACAGGGTAAATGGCTACACCTTC | CASSRDRVNGYTF
NA | few | TRBJ1-3 | TRBV7-8 | TGTGCCAGCAGCTTGTCGGCGGAAAACACCATATATTTT | CASSLSAENTIYF
TRBD2 | NA | TRBJ2-5 | TRBV18 | TGTGCCAGCTCACCACGCGGGACTAGCGGGGAAGAGACCCAGTACTTC | CASSPRGTSGEETQYF
TRBD1 | NA | TRBJ1-1 | TRBV7-6 | TGTGCCAGCAGCGGACAGGGGACCACTGAAGCTTTCTTT | CASSGQGTTEAFF
TRBD1 | NA | TRBJ1-2 | TRBV20-1 | TGCAGTGCTGGGACAGCATATGGCTACACCTTC | CSAGTAYGYTF
NA | once | TRBJ1-6 | TRBV30 | TGTGCCTGGAGTGAACTCGAGGATTCACCCCTCCACTTT | CAWSELEDSPLHF
TRBD1 | few | TRBJ1-3 | TRBV3-1/TRBV3-2 | TGTGCCAGCAGAGACAGGGGACTGGCTGGAAACACCATATATTTT | CASRDRGLAGNTIYF
NA | NA | TRBJ2-1 | TRBV10-1 | TGCGCCAGCCGAGATCTGCGAACAGGGAACAATGAGCAGTTCTTC | CASRDLRTGNNEQFF